A single TCR beta chain is shown here with its context. This CDR3 has 11 amino acids. V was clipped by 2 bases and J by 10 bases, with 8 bases between them. CDR1 and CDR2 from the germline V gene are MRHNA and SNTAGT. This specimen comes from a study of control samples from healthy donors and cancer patients. Method: immunoSEQ multiplex PCR; TCRdb's copy keeps in-frame clones and lacks some. The table has some 150,000 clones, about 93% seen once; the top ten hold 14%. The rearrangement joins TRBV6-4 to TRBJ1-2; D not certain. The receptor comes from a man aged 55 to 70 with colorectal cancer. The sequenced sample was PBMCs. CDR3: CASSDGPYYTF. The DNA of the CDR3 is TGTGCCAGCAGTGACGGCCCGTACTACACCTTC.